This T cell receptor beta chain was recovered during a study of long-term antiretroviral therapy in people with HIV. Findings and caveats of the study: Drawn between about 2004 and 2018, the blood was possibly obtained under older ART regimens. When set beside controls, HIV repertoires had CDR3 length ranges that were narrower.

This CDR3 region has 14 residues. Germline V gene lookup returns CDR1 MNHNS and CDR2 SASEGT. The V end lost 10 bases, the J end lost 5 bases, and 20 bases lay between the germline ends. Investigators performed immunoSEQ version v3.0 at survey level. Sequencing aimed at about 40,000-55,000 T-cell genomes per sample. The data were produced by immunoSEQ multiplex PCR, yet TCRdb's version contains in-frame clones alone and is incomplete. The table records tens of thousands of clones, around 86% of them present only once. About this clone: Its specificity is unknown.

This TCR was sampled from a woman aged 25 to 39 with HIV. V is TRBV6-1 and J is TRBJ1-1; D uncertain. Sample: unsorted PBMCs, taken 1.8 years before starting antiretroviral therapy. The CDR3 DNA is TGTGCCACCGCACCTTCCTTAGGGTTGACTGAAGCTTTCTTT. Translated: CATAPSLGLTEAFF.